A selection of T cell receptor beta chains follows, all from one sample in a study of cytomegalovirus exposure and HLA in healthy donors. Generated by immunoSEQ multiplex PCR, the TCRdb table keeps only in-frame clones and is missing some. Of about 120,000 clones listed, roughly 89% are singletons. The sequencing sample was made of PBMCs. Receptors originate from a woman between 18 and 30 years old in good health and CMV-seronegative. Both conserved end residues are part of each CDR3. D genes are given only for firm matches. Clone sizes are given selectively: once, few, many, or a class where the clone is expanded.

NA	12	NA	TRBV28	TRBJ1-5	CASSFGPQPQHF	TGTGCCAGCAGTTTCGGTCCACAGCCCCAGCATTTT
TRBD1	15	NA	TRBV6-6	TRBJ1-4	CASSQQGAPYEKLFF	TGTGCCAGCAGTCAACAGGGGGCGCCGTATGAAAAACTGTTTTTT
NA	14	NA	TRBV5-1	TRBJ1-4	CASSLGGPNEKLFF	TGCGCCAGCAGCTTGGGAGGTCCTAATGAAAAACTGTTTTTT
NA	16	NA	TRBV25-1	TRBJ1-2	CASSEYIDPSQYGYTF	TGTGCCAGCAGTGAATATATCGATCCGAGTCAATATGGCTACACCTTC
NA	14	NA	TRBV6-6	TRBJ1-1	CASALVAGNTEAFF	TGTGCCAGCGCCCTCGTTGCGGGGAACACTGAAGCTTTCTTT
NA	14	NA	TRBV2	TRBJ2-2	CARQGLENTGELFF	TGTGCCAGGCAGGGACTGGAGAACACCGGGGAGCTGTTTTTT
NA	14	NA	TRBV4-2	TRBJ1-2	CASSFPSENYGYTF	TGTGCCAGCAGCTTCCCCTCAGAAAACTATGGCTACACCTTC
NA	16	NA	TRBV6-1	TRBJ2-6	CASSETRGTGANVLTF	TGTGCCAGCAGTGAGACCCGGGGAACTGGGGCCAACGTCCTGACTTTC
TRBD1	13	NA	TRBV28	TRBJ1-2	CASSLSGGLGYTF	TGTGCCAGCAGTTTATCAGGGGGCCTCGGCTACACCTTC
NA	15	NA	TRBV6-1	TRBJ1-5	CASSLERVRLQPQHF	TGTGCCAGCAGTCTAGAACGGGTAAGGCTTCAGCCCCAGCATTTT
NA	14	NA	TRBV11-2	TRBJ1-1	CASSYPTVNTEAFF	TGTGCCAGCAGCTATCCGACAGTCAACACTGAAGCTTTCTTT
TRBD2	17	NA	TRBV28	TRBJ2-7	CASSRPGLVSRNYEQYF	TGTGCCAGCAGTCGCCCGGGACTAGTTAGTAGGAACTACGAGCAGTACTTC
NA	13	NA	TRBV19	TRBJ2-1	CASREQGGNEQFF	TGTGCCAGTAGGGAACAGGGTGGCAATGAGCAGTTCTTC
NA	10	NA	TRBV28	TRBJ2-1	CASSFVGGVF	TGTGCCAGCAGTTTCGTAGGGGGGGTCTTC
NA	14	NA	TRBV9	TRBJ2-3	CASSPNRDTDTQYF	TGTGCCAGCAGCCCAAACAGAGACACAGATACGCAGTATTTT
NA	11	NA	TRBV25-1	TRBJ1-2	CASGTRGGYTF	TGTGCCAGCGGTACCAGGGGTGGCTACACCTTC
TRBD1	17	NA	TRBV19	TRBJ2-7	CASSDPPGTGSSYEQYF	TGTGCCAGTAGTGACCCCCCCGGGACAGGGAGCTCCTACGAGCAGTACTTC
TRBD2	14	NA	TRBV4-2	TRBJ2-7	CASSRAGEVHEQYF	TGTGCCAGCAGCCGAGCGGGAGAAGTTCACGAGCAGTACTTC
NA	14	once	TRBV11-3	TRBJ2-7	CASSFGQGMDEQYF	TGTGCCAGCAGCTTTGGGCAGGGAATGGACGAGCAGTACTTC
TRBD1	15	NA	TRBV5-1	TRBJ1-2	CASSLGTGANYGYTF	TGCGCCAGCAGCCTCGGGACAGGAGCTAACTATGGCTACACCTTC
TRBD2	15	NA	TRBV5-1	TRBJ2-1	CASSVSGGTYNEQFF	TGCGCCAGCAGCGTTAGCGGGGGGACGTACAATGAGCAGTTCTTC
TRBD1	17	NA	TRBV9	TRBJ2-2	CASSVRQGAWKTGELFF	TGTGCCAGCAGCGTGAGGCAGGGGGCTTGGAAAACCGGGGAGCTGTTTTTT
TRBD1	15	few	TRBV2	TRBJ1-2	CASRTDRAENYGYTF	TGTGCCAGCAGAACCGACAGGGCAGAGAACTATGGCTACACCTTC
NA	16	NA	TRBV10-3	TRBJ1-6	CAISESLDSIISPLHF	TGTGCCATCAGTGAGTCATTGGACAGTATAATTTCACCCCTCCACTTT
TRBD2	14	once	TRBV2	TRBJ2-3	CASRGSGSTDTQYF	TGTGCCAGCAGGGGTAGCGGGAGCACAGATACGCAGTATTTT
NA	12	NA	TRBV5-6	TRBJ1-2	CASTLKPTGYTF	TGTGCCAGCACCCTAAAACCTACTGGCTACACCTTC
TRBD2	16	NA	TRBV18	TRBJ2-4	CASSPTERDPKNIQYF	TGTGCCAGCTCACCAACAGAGCGGGATCCCAAAAACATTCAGTACTTC
NA	17	NA	TRBV5-5	TRBJ1-2	CASSPPAGPHYNYGYTF	TGTGCCAGCAGCCCCCCCGCGGGCCCACATTATAACTATGGCTACACCTTC
TRBD1	12	once	TRBV6-1	TRBJ1-5	CASGQGHQPQHF	TGTGCCAGCGGACAGGGACATCAGCCCCAGCATTTT